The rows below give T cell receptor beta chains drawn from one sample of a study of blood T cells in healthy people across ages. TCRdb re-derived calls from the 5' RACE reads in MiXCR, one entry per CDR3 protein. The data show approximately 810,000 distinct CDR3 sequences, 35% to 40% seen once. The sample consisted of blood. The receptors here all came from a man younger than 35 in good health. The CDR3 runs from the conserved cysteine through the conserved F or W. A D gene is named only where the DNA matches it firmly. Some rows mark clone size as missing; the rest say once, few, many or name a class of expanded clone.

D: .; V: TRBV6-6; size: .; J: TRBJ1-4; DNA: TGTGCCAGCAGGGACCGAGCAACTAATGAAAAACTGTTTTTT; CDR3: CASRDRATNEKLFF
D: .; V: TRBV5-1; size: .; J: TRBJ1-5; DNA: TGCGCCAGCAGCCCGGGGGACATGAATAGCAATCAGCCCCAGCATTTT; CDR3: CASSPGDMNSNQPQHF
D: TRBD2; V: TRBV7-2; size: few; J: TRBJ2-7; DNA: TGTGCCAGCAGCTTACAGGGATCCGGGGGGTTGAATGAGCAGTACTTC; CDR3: CASSLQGSGGLNEQYF
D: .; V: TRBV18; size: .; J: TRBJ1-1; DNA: TGTGCCAGCTCACCAGAGGGGTTCCGCATGAACACCGAAGCTTTCTTT; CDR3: CASSPEGFRMNTEAFF
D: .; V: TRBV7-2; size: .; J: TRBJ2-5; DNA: TGTGCCAGCAGCCGCGACGGGTTCCGGGAGACCCAGTACTTC; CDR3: CASSRDGFRETQYF
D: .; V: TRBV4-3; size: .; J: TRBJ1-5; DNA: TGCGCCAGCAGCCAGGACCGCACCAGGAGGCAGCCCCAGCATTTT; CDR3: CASSQDRTRRQPQHF
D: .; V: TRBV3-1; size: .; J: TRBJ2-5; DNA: TGTGCCAGCAGCCAAGACCGGACAGCCCAAGAGACCCAGTACTTC; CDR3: CASSQDRTAQETQYF
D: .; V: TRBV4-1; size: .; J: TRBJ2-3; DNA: TGCGCCAGCAGCCAAGACACCTATAGCACAGATACGCAGTATTTT; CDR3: CASSQDTYSTDTQYF
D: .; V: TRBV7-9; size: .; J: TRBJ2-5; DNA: TGTGCCAGCAGCCCAGGCCCTGATGGGGGGTCGTACCAAGAGACCCAGTACTTC; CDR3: CASSPGPDGGSYQETQYF
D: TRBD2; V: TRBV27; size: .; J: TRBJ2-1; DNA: TGTGCCAGCAGTCAAGGACGGACTAGTTACAATGAGCAGTTCTTC; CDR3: CASSQGRTSYNEQFF
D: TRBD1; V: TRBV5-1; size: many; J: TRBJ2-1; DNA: TGCGCCAGCAGCTTGGTCCTCGGGACAGGGATCGTGGATGAGCAGTTCTTC; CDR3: CASSLVLGTGIVDEQFF